Each of the 23 T cell receptor beta chains below was sequenced from the same sample in a study of T cells in Graves' hyperthyroidism and ophthalmopathy. Amplified TCR beta CDR3 regions derived from RNA transcripts. The HTBI set primed first-round TCR CDR3 RT-PCR. TCRdb reprocessed the multiplex PCR reads via MiXCR and lists one record per CDR3 protein. This table has approximately 400,000 distinct CDR3 sequences, about 15% appearing once. Sequences were obtained from blood. The receptors derive from a woman aged 18-35 years with Graves' hyperthyroidism.

This clonotype was recorded at least ten times. The chain joins TRBV5-1 to TRBJ2-1, with TRBD2 identical over 8 bases. The germline gives CDR1 SGHRS, CDR2 YFSETQ. The length of the CDR3 is 16 residues. Trimming at V came to 4 bases and at J to 4 bases, leaving 10 bases not matched to a gene. The CDR3 loop reads CASSPGGSELYNEQFF. In nucleotides, the CDR3 is TGCGCCAGCAGCCCGGGAGGGTCAGAGCTATACAATGAGCAGTTCTTC.

The table lists this clonotype with many counts. This chain uses TRBV2 with TRBJ2-2; 8 bases are a match to TRBD2. J was trimmed by 0 bases and V by 1 base; bases with no gene match: 1. Germline loops: CDR1 SNHLY, CDR2 FYNNEI. The CDR3 is 16 residues long. Here the CDR3 reads CASSEELAANTGELFF. The CDR3 DNA sequence: TGTGCCAGCAGTGAAGAACTAGCGGCGAACACCGGGGAGCTGTTTTTT.

The chain combines TRBV10-3 with TRBJ2-1, with 10 bases identical to TRBD2. V gave up 6 bases and J gave up 0 bases; unmatched junction bases: 8. This CDR3 has 17 amino acids. Germline CDR1 is ENHRY and CDR2 is SYGVKD. Here the CDR3 DNA reads TGTGCCATCAGGGGGGGACTAGCGCCTAGCTCCTACAATGAGCAGTTCTTC. Translating it yields CAIRGGLAPSSYNEQFF.

This clonotype was recorded at least ten times. The chain combines TRBV3-1 with TRBJ1-4; 8 nucleotides line up with TRBD1. The CDR3 is 18 amino acids. V shed 0 bases, J shed 8 bases, and the junction held 14 bases outside the gene matches. CDR1 LGHDT and CDR2 YNNKEL come from the germline V gene (reference sequence). Here the CDR3 reads CASSQDHLFRGLEEKLFF. CDR3 bases: TGTGCCAGCAGCCAAGATCATTTGTTCAGGGGGCTTGAGGAAAAACTGTTTTTT.

The rearrangement uses TRBV30 and TRBJ1-6; possible D gene TRBD1, 5 bases. This CDR3 is 14 amino acids long. Looked up from germline, CDR1 is GTSNPN and CDR2 is SVGIG (reference sequence). Trimming pared 5 bases from V and 10 bases from J, leaving 18 bases between. DNA of the CDR3: TGTGCCTGGGACCGGGACCGACCTTTGTCACCCCTCCACTTT. Amino acid sequence: CAWDRDRPLSPLHF.

Ten or more counts support this clonotype. This chain uses TRBV18 with TRBJ1-1; maybe TRBD1 (5 bases). This CDR3 spans 15 amino acids. CDR1 is KGHSH, CDR2 LQKENI, per germline. The ends were cut back, 3 bases at V and 3 bases at J, with 14 bases in the middle. The CDR3 loop reads CASSPGPYGDTEAFF. CDR3 DNA sequence: TGTGCCAGCTCACCGGGGCCTTACGGGGACACTGAAGCTTTCTTT.

This clonotype showed up just a few times. This chain links TRBV4-1 with TRBJ2-4, with TRBD2 identical over 13 bases. The CDR3 sequence is 17 residues long. Per germline, CDR1 MGHRA and CDR2 YSYEKL. Losses at the gene ends were 0 bases for V and 1 base for J; bases not matched to a gene: 0. The DNA of the CDR3 is TGCGCCAGCAGCCAAGAGACTAGCGGGAGGGCCAAAAACATTCAGTACTTC. This gives the protein CASSQETSGRAKNIQYF.

The sample holds many counts of this clonotype. The rearrangement links TRBV4-1 to TRBJ2-3; TRBD2 agrees at 7 bases. The CDR3 spans 17 residues. V shed 3 bases and J 0 bases; nucleotides not matched to a gene: 9. Germline V lookup: CDR1 MGHRA, CDR2 YSYEKL. CDR3 in amino acids: CASSQATLAVSTDTQYF. The CDR3 DNA reads as TGCGCCAGCAGCCAGGCTACTCTAGCGGTTAGCACAGATACGCAGTATTTT.

V and J are TRBV6-1 and TRBJ2-1; TRBD1 or TRBD2 may be the D gene (5 bases each). CDR1 and CDR2 from the germline V gene are MNHNS and SASEGT. CDR3 length: 14 residues. V lost 7 bases, J lost 7 bases, and 17 bases lay in between. The CDR3 sequence: CASIEGFEVNEQFF. The CDR3 DNA is TGTGCCAGCATTGAGGGGTTTGAGGTAAATGAGCAGTTCTTC.

This clonotype was detected a few times. The chain carries TRBV10-3 and TRBJ2-3; TRBD2 matches at 9 bases. This CDR3 spans 14 amino acids. CDR1 and CDR2 (germline): ENHRY, SYGVKD. The V segment lost 10 bases and the J segment 4 bases; nucleotides outside the gene matches: 9. In DNA, the CDR3 is TGTGCCACCACCGGCGGGGGGGGCGCAGATACGCAGTATTTT. This translates into CATTGGGGADTQYF.

This chain links TRBV18 with TRBJ2-6, with D possibly TRBD1 on 5 matching bases. This CDR3 is built from 13 residues. Germline V gene data show CDR1 as KGHSH and CDR2 as LQKENI. V was cut by 6 bases and J by 5 bases, with 8 bases left in between. The CDR3 nucleotides are TGTGCCAGCTCTAGGGGCTGGGCCAACGTCCTGACTTTC. This codes for CASSRGWANVLTF.

Only a few counts were recorded for this clonotype. The chain joins TRBV20-1 to TRBJ2-1; D possibly corresponds to TRBD1 (6 bases). The germline CDR1 and CDR2 sequences are DFQATT and SNEGSKA (reference sequence). Trimming cost V 6 bases and J 6 bases, with 15 bases left between them. The length of the CDR3 is 13 residues. The DNA for the CDR3 is TGCAGTGCCGCAGGGGCTCGGGGCAATGAGCAGTTCTTC. Encoded protein: CSAAGARGNEQFF.

This clonotype came up many times. The rearrangement uses TRBV24-1 and TRBJ2-5; D uncertain. Trimming stripped 3 bases from V and 3 bases from J, with 13 bases between. From germline, CDR1 is KGHDR and CDR2 SFDVKD. This CDR3 has 15 amino acids. The CDR3 reads CATSDRRVREETQYF. Here the CDR3 DNA reads TGTGCCACCAGTGATAGGAGAGTAAGAGAAGAGACCCAGTACTTC.

This clonotype has just a few counts. A much larger clonotype is one base distant, so this may be a read error. The chain couples TRBV10-3 to TRBJ1-5, with D perhaps matching TRBD1 (5 bases). Trimming took off 10 bases at V and 5 bases at J, with 24 bases between the two ends. Germline CDR1 ENHRY, CDR2 SYGVKD. The CDR3 length is 16 residues. CDR3 sequence (DNA): TGTGCCACCCAGAACCAGGAGGAGGGGTTTCATCAGCCCCAGCATTTT. Translated: CATQNQEEGFHQPQHF.

This clonotype was seen ten or more times. The rearrangement uses TRBV20-1 and TRBJ2-4; the D call may be TRBD1 or TRBD2 (6 bases each). Germline CDR1 DFQATT, CDR2 SNEGSKA (reference sequence). The CDR3 spans 16 residues. V gave up 0 bases and J gave up 4 bases, with 16 bases separating them. The CDR3 nucleotides read TGCAGTGCTAGAGAGGGGGCCGGGACTGGGAAAAACATTCAGTACTTC. This sequence encodes CSAREGAGTGKNIQYF.

This clonotype was seen at least ten times. This chain links TRBV27 with TRBJ1-5; tentatively, D is TRBD1 (5 bases). The V end was cut by 5 bases, the J end by 7 bases, with 12 bases between. The germline gives CDR1 MNHEY, CDR2 SMNVEV (reference sequence). The CDR3 sequence is 13 residues long. The CDR3 DNA sequence: TGTGCCAGCAGTACCCGGTGGGGGCAGCCCCAGCATTTT. Encoded protein: CASSTRWGQPQHF.

This clonotype has a count of ten or more. This chain uses TRBV13 with TRBJ2-7; D not certain. Trimming pared 2 bases from V and 1 base from J, leaving 12 bases between. This CDR3 contains 15 residues. The V gene's germline CDR1 is PRHDT and CDR2 FYEKMQ (reference sequence). The CDR3 bases are TGTGCCAGCAGCTTACGGTCGCTGGGGTCCTACGAGCAGTACTTC. Protein product: CASSLRSLGSYEQYF.

This clonotype was picked up many times. A much larger clone sits a single nucleotide away, making a read error possible. The rearrangement links TRBV20-1 to TRBJ1-1; 10 positions agree with TRBD1. In germline, CDR1 is DFQATT, CDR2 SNEGSKA (reference sequence). The CDR3 covers 12 residues. The V segment lost 5 bases and the J segment 3 bases; nucleotides outside the gene matches: 0. The chain's CDR3 is CSAGTGDTEAFF. The CDR3 nucleotides read TGCAGTGCTGGGACAGGGGACACTGAAGCTTTCTTT.

There are many counts of this clonotype. The J gene is TRBJ1-5, the V gene TRBV30; the D is unclear. Germline V CDR1 and CDR2: GTSNPN, SVGIG (reference sequence). This CDR3 region has 14 residues. Trimming shortened V by 7 bases and J by 8 bases, and 21 bases separated the two germline ends. The DNA for the CDR3 is TGTGCCTACTCCGTCGGCGCGTCGGCGGAGCCCCAGCATTTT. Residues: CAYSVGASAEPQHF.

This clonotype has at least ten counts. The genes are TRBV24-1 and TRBJ2-1; TRBD2 matches at 7 bases. This CDR3 spans 13 amino acids. CDR1 and CDR2 from the germline V gene are KGHDR and SFDVKD. J gave up 6 bases and V 2 bases, and 0 bases lay outside the gene matches. Here the CDR3 DNA reads TGTGCCACCAGTGATTGGACTAGCAATGAGCAGTTCTTC. Its translation: CATSDWTSNEQFF.

The chain uses TRBV19 and TRBJ1-2; 12 positions agree with TRBD1. The CDR3 has 16 residues. Germline trimming cut 5 bases from V and 7 bases from J; bases unmatched to any gene: 11. Looked up from germline, CDR1 is LNHDA and CDR2 is SQIVND (reference sequence). CDR3 coding DNA: TGTGCCAGTAGTGCGTTACCGGGACAGGGGGCTGTTGGCTACACCTTC. As protein: CASSALPGQGAVGYTF. Full variable domain (remainder filled in from reference TRBV19 and TRBJ1-2): DGGITQSPKYLFRKEGQNVTLSCEQNLNHDAMYWYRQDPGQGLRLIYYSQIVNDFQKGDIAEGYSVSREKKESFPLTVTSAQKNPTAFYLCASSALPGQGAVGYTFGSGTRLTVV.

This clonotype was seen many times. V gene TRBV6-1 combines with J gene TRBJ2-3; TRBD2 matches at 9 bases. This CDR3 comprises 17 residues. Germline CDR1 MNHNS, CDR2 SASEGT. The V segment lost 6 bases and the J segment 1 base; nucleotides outside the gene matches: 11. CDR3 DNA: TGTGCCAGCAGGTCCCGAAAACGGACTAGCGGCACAGATACGCAGTATTTT. Encoded protein: CASRSRKRTSGTDTQYF.

This clonotype came up many times. V usage is TRBV3-1 and J usage is TRBJ1-2, with a possible D match to TRBD1 (5 bases). V lost 5 bases and J 2 bases, leaving 12 bases between the germline ends. This CDR3 comprises 14 residues. In germline, CDR1 is LGHDT, CDR2 YNNKEL (reference sequence). CDR3 residues: CASSDKGRNYGYTF. CDR3 sequence (DNA): TGTGCCAGCAGCGACAAGGGGAGGAACTATGGCTACACCTTC. The full variable domain, completed using reference TRBV3-1 and TRBJ1-2, is DTAVSQTPKYLVTQMGNDKSIKCEQNLGHDTMYWYKQDSKKFLKIMFSYNNKELIINETVPNRFSPKSPDKAHLNLHINSLELGDSAVYFCASSDKGRNYGYTFGSGTRLTVV.